Shown below are 31 T cell receptor beta chains from a single sample sequenced in a study of T cell changes during pregnancy in multiple sclerosis. Measured with immunoSEQ multiplex PCR; TCRdb has only the in-frame clones, and not every one. The sample consists of 40,000 to 45,000 clones, roughly 87% of them appearing once. Specimen: CD4+ T cells from peripheral blood mononuclear cells, collected after pregnancy. These receptors originate from a female donor with multiple sclerosis, enrolled in a pregnancy study.

The chain recombines TRBV30 with TRBJ2-3, with D possibly being TRBD1 (6 bases). Germline V lookup: CDR1 GTSNPN, CDR2 SVGIG (reference sequence). Trimming took off 0 bases at V and 5 bases at J, with 6 bases between the two ends. The CDR3 spans 12 residues. CDR3 sequence (DNA): TGTGCCTGGAGTGTACAGGGAGATACGCAGTATTTT. It specifies CAWSVQGDTQYF.

This chain uses TRBV7-8 with TRBJ1-1; D is undetermined. Germline V gives CDR1 SGHVS, CDR2 FQNEAQ. The CDR3 runs 15 residues. The V and J ends lost 1 base and 1 base respectively, with 10 bases between them. CDR3 amino acids: CASSLGRSRNTEAFF. The CDR3 coding sequence is TGTGCCAGCAGCTTAGGCAGGTCCCGGAACACTGAAGCTTTCTTT.

In this sample, this clone turned up once. This chain connects TRBV5-1 to TRBJ1-6, with TRBD1 matching over 8 bases. V shed 0 bases, J shed 10 bases, and the junction held 3 bases outside the gene matches. CDR3 length equals 14 residues. In germline, CDR1 is SGHRS, CDR2 YFSETQ. For the CDR3, the DNA is TGCGCCAGCAGCTTGGGACAGGGGTTATCACCCCTCCACTTT. Encoded protein: CASSLGQGLSPLHF.

This clone was detected a few times. The chain uses TRBV2 and TRBJ1-1, with 7 nucleotides matching TRBD1. The CDR3 sequence is 14 residues long. The germline CDR1 and CDR2 sequences are SNHLY and FYNNEI. Trimming at V came to 6 bases and at J to 3 bases, leaving 7 bases not matched to a gene. As DNA, the CDR3 is TGTGCCAGCAGCCTAGAAAGGGGGCACACTGAAGCTTTCTTT. Protein product: CASSLERGHTEAFF.

The chain joins TRBV7-2 to TRBJ2-1, with TRBD2 matching over 9 bases. Germline assignment: CDR1 SGHTA and CDR2 FQGNSA. This CDR3 region has 15 residues. With V trimmed by 0 bases and J by 8 bases, 5 bases remained unmatched. The CDR3 region is CASSLARGGADEQFF. The CDR3 bases are TGTGCCAGCAGCTTAGCCCGCGGGGGGGCAGATGAGCAGTTCTTC.

Only a few counts were recorded for this clone. The chain's CDR3 is CASSETETGDGIYEQYF. In DNA, the CDR3 is TGTGCCAGCAGCGAAACAGAGACAGGGGACGGGATCTACGAGCAGTACTTC. The V gene is TRBV7-2, the J gene TRBJ2-7; TRBD1 matches 8 bases. Germline lookup yields CDR1 SGHTA and CDR2 FQGNSA. J lost 3 bases, V lost 5 bases, and 15 bases had no gene match. The CDR3 covers 17 residues.

J is TRBJ1-2 and V is TRBV19, with unresolved D. This CDR3 is built from 13 residues. Trimming pared 6 bases from V and 8 bases from J, leaving 16 bases between. Looked up from germline, CDR1 is LNHDA and CDR2 is SQIVND (reference sequence). The CDR3 nucleotides are TGTGCCAGTAGCGGGCGCCTGGCGGGAGGCTACACCTTC. Its protein product is CASSGRLAGGYTF.

The chain uses TRBV5-6 and TRBJ2-3; D not resolved. The CDR3 length is 12 residues. V lost 0 bases to trimming and J lost 3 bases, with 2 bases between them. Germline V CDR1 and CDR2: SGHDT, YYEEEE. CDR3 loop: CASSLATDTQYF. CDR3 bases: TGTGCCAGCAGCTTGGCGACAGATACGCAGTATTTT.

The genes are TRBV6-6 and TRBJ1-1; D ambiguous. The V gene's germline CDR1 is MNHNY and CDR2 SVGAGI (reference sequence). The CDR3 is 15 residues long. Trimming pared 0 bases from V and 7 bases from J, leaving 15 bases between. The CDR3 sequence is CASSYSGSGIFEAFF. The CDR3 DNA reads TGTGCCAGCAGTTACTCTGGATCGGGGATCTTTGAAGCTTTCTTT.

The V and J genes are TRBV5-4 and TRBJ1-2; possibly TRBD1 for D (6 bases). This CDR3 spans 14 amino acids. The V and J ends lost 4 bases and 5 bases respectively, with 15 bases between them. The germline V gene encodes CDR1 SGHNT and CDR2 YYREEE (reference sequence). Written as DNA, the CDR3 is TGTGCCAGCAGCCCGGTTACAGGGAATTATGGCTACACCTTC. Its protein product is CASSPVTGNYGYTF.

The rearrangement joins TRBV4-1 to TRBJ2-3; a possible D gene is TRBD2 (6 bases). Between the trimmed V and J ends, which lost 0 bases and 2 bases, there was a span of 9 bases. The germline CDR1 and CDR2 sequences are MGHRA and YSYEKL. This CDR3 contains 15 residues. As DNA, the CDR3 is TGCGCCAGCAGCCAAGAGGCGGGGATCACAGATACGCAGTATTTT. This codes for CASSQEAGITDTQYF.

A word on this clone: Germline and junction disagree at one end, which may indicate a read error. The rearrangement links TRBV7-7 to TRBJ1-6; TRBD1 agrees at 7 bases. CDR3 size: 13 residues. Germline-derived CDR1 and CDR2 are SSHAT and FNYEAQ (reference sequence). The CDR3 sequence: CASSQTGDSPLHF. Written as DNA, the CDR3 is TGTGCTAGCAGCCAAACAGGGGATTCACCCCTCCACTTT.

The CDR3 sequence: CASSLVAADTQYF. The CDR3 DNA reads as TGCGCCAGCAGCTTGGTTGCGGCAGATACGCAGTATTTT. The V gene is TRBV5-1, the J gene TRBJ2-3; no definite D call. Germline-derived CDR1 and CDR2 are SGHRS and YFSETQ. This CDR3 contains 13 residues. The V end was cut by 0 bases, the J end by 4 bases, with 6 bases between. Complete variable domain (other parts from reference TRBV5-1 and TRBJ2-3): KAGVTQTPRYLIKTRGQQVTLSCSPISGHRSVSWYQQTPGQGLQFLFEYFSETQRNKGNFPGRFSGRQFSNSRSEMNVSTLELGDSALYLCASSLVAADTQYFGPGTRLTVL.

As to this clone: Other DNA sequences of this sample code for an identical CDR3. This chain joins TRBV2 and TRBJ1-1; TRBD1 matches 8 bases. CDR1 is SNHLY and CDR2 is FYNNEI in the germline V gene. V dropped 6 bases and J dropped 1; count of bases not matched to a gene: 1. This CDR3 has 13 amino acids. CDR3 in DNA: TGTGCCAGCAGCGGACAGGGGAACACTGAAGCTTTCTTT. The encoded protein is CASSGQGNTEAFF.

The genes are TRBV4-3 and TRBJ2-7; 9 bases are a match to TRBD2. Germline assignment: CDR1 LGHNA and CDR2 YSLEER. This CDR3 comprises 15 residues. After removal of 3 bases from V and 4 bases from J, the junction contained 7 bases not matched to a gene. CDR3 residues: CASSQGPSGTYEQYF. The CDR3 DNA sequence: TGCGCCAGCAGCCAGGGGCCTAGCGGGACGTACGAGCAGTACTTC.

The chain uses TRBV5-4 and TRBJ2-1; the match to TRBD2 covers 8 bases. The germline V gene encodes CDR1 SGHNT and CDR2 YYREEE (reference sequence). The V segment lost 1 base and the J segment 8 bases; nucleotides outside the gene matches: 14. The CDR3 sequence is 17 residues long. The CDR3 DNA reads TGTGCCAGCAGCTTGCCCGGGGCACTAGCGGCGCTCGATGAGCAGTTCTTC. Amino acid sequence: CASSLPGALAALDEQFF.

The chain employs TRBV5-1 and TRBJ2-5; 8 bases agree with TRBD1. J lost 4 bases, V lost 4 bases, and 9 bases had no gene match. This CDR3 region has 15 residues. Looked up from germline, CDR1 is SGHRS and CDR2 is YFSETQ. The DNA of the CDR3 is TGCGCCAGCAGCCCCGGGACAGGCAATGTAGAGACCCAGTACTTC. Translated, it gives CASSPGTGNVETQYF.

The chain has TRBV7-2 and TRBJ2-5; 10 bases line up with TRBD1. Losses at the gene ends were 1 base for V and 1 base for J; bases not matched to a gene: 6. Germline CDR1 SGHTA, CDR2 FQGNSA. This CDR3 is 17 amino acids long. In nucleotides, the CDR3 is TGTGCCAGCAGCTTAGGGTCGACAGGGGGCTTCCAAGAGACCCAGTACTTC. Residues: CASSLGSTGGFQETQYF. Together with reference TRBV7-2 and TRBJ2-5, the CDR3 gives the full variable domain: GAGVSQSPSNKVTEKGKDVELRCDPISGHTALYWYRQSLGQGLEFLIYFQGNSAPDKSGLPSDRFSAERTGGSVSTLTIQRTQQEDSAVYLCASSLGSTGGFQETQYFGPGTRLLVL.

The chain has TRBV28 and TRBJ1-2; 8 bases line up with TRBD1. CDR3 length: 14 residues. V dropped 5 bases and J dropped 4; count of bases not matched to a gene: 6. Looked up from germline, CDR1 is MDHEN and CDR2 is SYDVKM. The DNA for the CDR3 is TGTGCCAGCAGTCTCCCAGGGGGCGCCTATGGCTACACCTTC. Translated: CASSLPGGAYGYTF.

The chain carries TRBV7-2 and TRBJ1-1; TRBD1 agrees at 9 bases. This CDR3 contains 15 residues. Looked up from germline, CDR1 is SGHTA and CDR2 is FQGNSA. The junction had 7 bases not matched to a gene; V was cut back by 4 bases and J by 4 bases. The CDR3 protein is CASSSHRGLATEAFF. CDR3 nucleotides: TGTGCCAGCAGCTCCCACAGGGGGCTGGCCACTGAAGCTTTCTTT.

In DNA, the CDR3 is TGCGCCAGCAGTGAGGGGAGCGCGAACACCGGGGAGCTGTTTTTT. Translating gives CASSEGSANTGELFF. The V gene is TRBV10-2, the J gene TRBJ2-2; D is possibly TRBD2 (5 bases). The germline V gene encodes CDR1 WSHSY and CDR2 SAAADI. CDR3 length equals 15 residues. V lost 2 bases and J 0 bases, leaving 7 bases between the germline ends.

J is TRBJ2-1 and V is TRBV7-3, with D possibly matching TRBD1 (6 bases). V was cut by 2 bases and J by 4 bases, with 12 bases left in between. Germline V CDR1 and CDR2: SGHTA, FQGTGA. CDR3 length: 15 residues. CDR3 bases: TGTGCCAGCAGCTTACTAGGACAGCCTTACAATGAGCAGTTCTTC. Translation: CASSLLGQPYNEQFF.

The CDR3 loop is CSVVGLRRDTEAFF. Here the CDR3 DNA reads TGCAGCGTTGTCGGACTAAGGAGGGACACTGAAGCTTTCTTT. The rearrangement links TRBV29-1 to TRBJ1-1; D gene uncertain. This CDR3 region has 14 residues. The V gene's germline CDR1 is SQVTM and CDR2 ANQGSEA. V was clipped by 4 bases and J by 3 bases, with 15 bases between them.

The genes are TRBV6-1 and TRBJ2-7, with a possible D match to TRBD1 (5 bases). CDR3 length: 14 residues. Germline lookup yields CDR1 MNHNS and CDR2 SASEGT. V dropped 7 bases and J dropped 5 bases, with 18 bases sitting between them. CDR3 nucleotides: TGTGCCAGCAAGGAAGGGGCTGCGTTTGACGAGCAGTACTTC. It encodes CASKEGAAFDEQYF.

Only a few counts were recorded for this clone. The chain employs TRBV5-1 and TRBJ2-2; no reliable D call. Trimming cost V 6 bases and J 7 bases, with 19 bases left between them. Per germline, CDR1 SGHRS and CDR2 YFSETQ. The CDR3 loop spans 15 amino acids. CDR3 sequence reads: CASTPRPFQGGELFF. In DNA, the CDR3 is TGCGCCAGCACCCCGCGGCCCTTCCAAGGCGGGGAGCTGTTTTTT.

The chain combines TRBV6-5 with TRBJ1-6, with 7 nucleotides matching TRBD1. The CDR3 is 13 amino acids. J was trimmed by 7 bases and V by 6 bases; bases with no gene match: 3. The germline V gene encodes CDR1 MNHEY and CDR2 SVGAGI. CDR3 DNA sequence: TGTGCCAGCAGAGGGGGCACAAATTCACCCCTCCACTTT. This encodes CASRGGTNSPLHF.

The table lists this clone with a count of one. The DNA of the CDR3 is TGTGCCAGCAGCCTCGGACAGCCCCTCTCTGGGGCCAACGTCCTGACTTTC. Translated: CASSLGQPLSGANVLTF. The chain is built from TRBV7-3 and TRBJ2-6, with a weak D call TRBD1 (6 bases). Deletions cut 5 bases from V and 0 bases from J, with 14 bases between. Germline assignment: CDR1 SGHTA and CDR2 FQGTGA. The CDR3 loop spans 17 amino acids.

The chain carries TRBV7-9 and TRBJ2-3; 8 nucleotides align to TRBD2. Trimming cost V 7 bases and J 2 bases; bases outside gene matches: 11. Germline CDR1 SEHNR, CDR2 FQNEAQ (reference sequence). The CDR3 consists of 16 residues. This CDR3 is CASTPGRAGATDTQYF. CDR3 DNA: TGTGCCAGCACCCCGGGCCGAGCGGGGGCCACAGATACGCAGTATTTT.

J is TRBJ2-3 and V is TRBV9; D remains unclear. The CDR3 spans 15 residues. V was pared by 6 bases and J by 0 bases, with 14 bases between. Germline lookup yields CDR1 SGDLS and CDR2 YYNGEE. CDR3 in DNA: TGTGCCAGCAACACCGCCCCGTCTAGCACAGATACGCAGTATTTT. Its protein product is CASNTAPSSTDTQYF.

The V and J genes are TRBV25-1 and TRBJ1-2; 9 bases fit TRBD1. The CDR3 is 17 residues long. V shed 6 bases and J 4 bases; nucleotides not matched to a gene: 15. The germline gives CDR1 MGHDK, CDR2 SYGVNS. Here the CDR3 reads CASRYRWTGASSYGYTF. CDR3 sequence (DNA): TGTGCCAGCAGATACCGTTGGACAGGGGCGTCGAGCTATGGCTACACCTTC.

This chain links TRBV7-3 with TRBJ1-2, with D perhaps matching TRBD1 (5 bases). Between the trimmed V and J ends, which lost 0 bases and 4 bases, there was a span of 12 bases. Looked up from germline, CDR1 is SGHTA and CDR2 is FQGTGA. This CDR3 has 15 amino acids. The DNA for the CDR3 is TGTGCCAGCAGCTTAACGGGGGGGGGTCTCTATGGCTACACCTTC. This translates into CASSLTGGGLYGYTF.